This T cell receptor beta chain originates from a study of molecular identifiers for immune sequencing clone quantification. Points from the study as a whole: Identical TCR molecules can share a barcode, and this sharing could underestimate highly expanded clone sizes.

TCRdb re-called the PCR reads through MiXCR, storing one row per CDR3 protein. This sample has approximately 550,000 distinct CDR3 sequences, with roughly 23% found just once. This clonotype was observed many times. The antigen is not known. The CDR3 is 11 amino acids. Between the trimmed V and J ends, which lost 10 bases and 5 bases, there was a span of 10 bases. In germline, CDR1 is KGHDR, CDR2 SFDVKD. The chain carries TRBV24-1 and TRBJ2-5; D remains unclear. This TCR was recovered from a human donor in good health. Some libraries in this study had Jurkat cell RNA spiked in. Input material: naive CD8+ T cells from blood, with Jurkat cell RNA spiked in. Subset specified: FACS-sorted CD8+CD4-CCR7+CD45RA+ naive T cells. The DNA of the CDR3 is TGTGCCACAAGTACCGACGAGACCCAGTACTTC. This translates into CATSTDETQYF.